This T cell receptor (beta chain) stems from a study of blood T cell repertoires in COVID-19. Study-level background: Both acute and convalescent COVID-19 samples were obtained from the United States, Italy and Spain. T cells, B-cell-depleted T cells, or PBMCs provided the cDNA or gDNA that served as material.

The length of the CDR3 is 20 residues. Looked up from germline, CDR1 is SGHNT and CDR2 is YENEEA. The V end was cut by 0 bases, the J end by 1 base, with 21 bases between. Per the authors' pipeline: The assay estimated nucleated cells by amplifying reference gene primers. Here immunoSEQ multiplex PCR was the method, and the copy in TCRdb shows in-frame clones only, minus some. The V and J calls and clone size were taken over from that table, and D and trimming were inferred from the DNA. The sample gives over 200,000 clones, 70% to 90% of which show up once; 9.5% to 15% is in the top ten. What was sequenced was peripheral blood. The J gene is TRBJ2-2, the V gene TRBV11-3; D is ambiguous. The source of this sequence is a woman younger than 30 who had recovered from COVID-19. CDR3 DNA: TGTGCCAGCAGCTTAGAGTTGTTGGGCGAGCCCACAAGGAACACCGGGGAGCTGTTTTTT. Translation gives CASSLELLGEPTRNTGELFF.